Listed below are T cell receptor beta chains from one sample, sequenced in a study of blood T cell repertoires in COVID-19. The assay was immunoSEQ multiplex PCR, and TCRdb's table has in-frame clones only and misses some. The sample records some 230,000 clones, roughly 80% being singletons. What was sequenced was PBMCs or T cells enriched from blood (not recorded which). These receptors were taken from a woman in her forties with acute COVID-19. The CDR3 runs from the conserved cysteine through the conserved F or W. The order of the fields is clone size, CDR3 length, D gene, J gene, V gene, CDR3 protein, CDR3 DNA. The D gene is left open where the match is weak. Where a row states a size, it is once, few, many or the class of an expanded clone; other rows omit it.

>.|16|TRBD2|TRBJ2-1|TRBV11-3
CASSQNGLAENNEQFF
TGTGCCAGCAGCCAAAACGGACTAGCGGAAAACAATGAGCAGTTCTTC
>once|13|.|TRBJ1-4|TRBV10-1
CASQYHRDEKLFF
TGCGCCAGCCAGTACCACAGGGATGAAAAACTGTTTTTT
>.|15|.|TRBJ1-5|TRBV2
CASTSWSIRGQPQHF
TGTGCCAGCACGTCTTGGAGTATACGGGGTCAGCCCCAGCATTTT
>.|17|TRBD2|TRBJ2-3|TRBV9
CASSVGGAGVVGDTQYF
TGTGCCAGCAGCGTAGGGGGAGCGGGAGTAGTCGGAGATACGCAGTATTTT
>.|14|.|TRBJ2-1|TRBV5-1
CASSSDTSYNEQFF
TGCGCCAGCAGCTCGGACACGTCTTACAATGAGCAGTTCTTC
>once|12|.|TRBJ1-1|TRBV6-1
CASSDGHPEAFF
TGTGCCAGCAGTGATGGACATCCTGAAGCTTTCTTT
>.|15|.|TRBJ2-2|TRBV7-2
CASSQGHTITGELFF
TGTGCCAGCAGCCAGGGACATACAATCACCGGGGAGCTGTTTTTT
>.|14|.|TRBJ1-2|TRBV6-5
CASSILQGDYGYTF
TGTGCCAGCAGTATCCTGCAGGGTGACTATGGCTACACCTTC
>.|14|.|TRBJ1-6|TRBV9
CASSVLGEGSPLHF
TGTGCCAGCAGCGTTTTAGGGGAGGGTTCACCCCTCCACTTT
>.|14|.|TRBJ2-7|TRBV7-2
CASSTGRTSYEQYF
TGTGCCAGCAGTACCGGCAGGACATCCTACGAGCAGTACTTC
>.|15|.|TRBJ1-5|TRBV6-5
CASSWRLNSNQPQHF
TGTGCCAGCAGTTGGCGGCTCAATAGCAATCAGCCCCAGCATTTT
>.|14|.|TRBJ1-6|TRBV2
CASRPRVGNSPLHF
TGTGCCAGCAGACCCAGGGTAGGGAATTCACCCCTCCACTTT
>once|13|.|TRBJ1-5|TRBV27
CASSSSNNQPQHF
TGTGCCAGCAGTTCTAGTAATAATCAGCCCCAGCATTTT
>.|15|.|TRBJ2-7|TRBV27
CASKFRAGEIYEQYF
TGTGCCAGCAAATTTCGTGCAGGGGAGATCTACGAGCAGTACTTC
>few|14|.|TRBJ1-1|TRBV2
CASSTMGRDTEAFF
TGTGCCAGCAGCACCATGGGCAGGGACACTGAAGCTTTCTTT
>.|14|TRBD1|TRBJ2-7|TRBV4-2
CASSQDSDRGEQYF
TGTGCCAGCAGCCAAGATTCGGACAGGGGCGAGCAGTACTTC
>.|13|.|TRBJ2-2|TRBV27
CASSSVNTGELFF
TGTGCCAGCAGTTCCGTAAACACCGGGGAGCTGTTTTTT
>.|15|TRBD2|TRBJ2-5|TRBV5-1
CASSLSAGEIETQYF
TGCGCCAGCAGCCTCTCAGCGGGAGAGATAGAGACCCAGTACTTC
>.|15|TRBD1|TRBJ1-1|TRBV19
CASNRQGVPNTEAFF
TGTGCCAGTAATAGACAGGGAGTCCCTAACACTGAAGCTTTCTTT
>.|15|TRBD1|TRBJ1-1|TRBV7-9
CASSPGNRGVTEAFF
TGTGCCAGCAGCCCAGGGAACAGGGGGGTCACTGAAGCTTTCTTT
>.|17|.|TRBJ2-2|TRBV16
CASSQSFRRGDGGELFF
TGTGCCAGCAGCCAATCGTTTCGCAGGGGTGATGGCGGGGAGCTGTTTTTT
>.|14|TRBD1|TRBJ1-5|TRBV2
CASSGTGPRQPQHF
TGTGCCAGCAGCGGGACAGGGCCCCGTCAGCCCCAGCATTTT
>few|15|TRBD2|TRBJ2-5|TRBV3-1/TRBV3-2
CASSFSGSRQETQYF
TGTGCCAGCAGCTTTAGCGGGAGCCGGCAAGAGACCCAGTACTTC
>.|17|TRBD1|TRBJ2-7|TRBV6-6
CASSQTFSGTGSYEQYF
TGTGCCAGCAGTCAAACCTTCTCCGGGACAGGTTCCTACGAGCAGTACTTC
>once|16|.|TRBJ2-7|TRBV5-1
CASSLGGASSSYEQYF
TGCGCCAGCAGCTTGGGGGGCGCCTCCTCCTCCTACGAGCAGTACTTC
>.|17|TRBD2|TRBJ2-2|TRBV4-2
CASSQQPRGGYTGELFF
TGTGCCAGCAGCCAACAACCTCGGGGGGGCTACACCGGGGAGCTGTTTTTT
>once|15|TRBD2|TRBJ2-7|TRBV28
CASSANGLARYEQYF
TGTGCCAGCAGTGCCAATGGACTAGCGCGATACGAGCAGTACTTC
>few|14|.|TRBJ2-7|TRBV3-1/TRBV3-2
CASSQGGGPAPQYF
TGTGCCAGCAGCCAAGGAGGGGGACCGGCGCCGCAGTACTTC
>.|12|.|TRBJ2-2|TRBV7-9
CASSPGTGELFF
TGTGCCAGCAGCCCCGGGACCGGGGAGCTGTTTTTT
>.|15|TRBD2|TRBJ2-2|TRBV6-5
CASRWEGTNTGELFF
TGTGCCAGCAGGTGGGAGGGGACGAACACCGGGGAGCTGTTTTTT
>.|13|.|TRBJ2-5|TRBV2
CASSDDYQETQYF
TGTGCCAGCAGTGATGACTACCAAGAGACCCAGTACTTC
>few|14|TRBD1|TRBJ1-1|TRBV11-3
CASSLQGASTEAFF
TGTGCCAGCAGCTTACAGGGGGCGAGCACTGAAGCTTTCTTT
>.|14|.|TRBJ1-1|TRBV10-3
CAISENYMNTEAFF
TGTGCCATCAGTGAGAATTACATGAACACTGAAGCTTTCTTT
>once|15|.|TRBJ1-3|TRBV3-1/TRBV3-2
CASSQATGQRNTIYF
TGTGCCAGCAGCCAAGCGACCGGACAGCGAAACACCATATATTTT
>.|17|TRBD2|TRBJ2-1|TRBV18
CASSPLIAGGIGDEQFF
TGTGCCAGCTCACCACTGATAGCGGGAGGCATTGGGGATGAGCAGTTCTTC
>.|14|.|TRBJ2-7|TRBV4-3
CASSQGTVAYEQYF
TGCGCCAGCAGCCAAGGGACAGTTGCCTACGAGCAGTACTTC
>few|17|TRBD2|TRBJ2-3|TRBV10-3
CAIRSASGSLSTDTQYF
TGTGCCATCCGGTCGGCTAGCGGGAGTCTTAGCACAGATACGCAGTATTTT
>.|16|TRBD2|TRBJ2-1|TRBV7-2
CASSSPGTTPMGEQFF
TGTGCCAGCAGCTCTCCGGGGACTACACCCATGGGTGAGCAGTTCTTC
>.|16|TRBD2|TRBJ2-1|TRBV5-5
CASSLATSGIYNEQFF
TGTGCCAGCAGCTTGGCGACTAGCGGAATCTACAATGAGCAGTTCTTC
>.|16|TRBD2|TRBJ2-1|TRBV10-2
CASSDQTSGGGYEQFF
TGCGCCAGCAGTGACCAGACTAGCGGGGGGGGGTATGAGCAGTTCTTC
>.|17|TRBD1|TRBJ2-7|TRBV27
CASRKGTGKVGWNEQYF
TGTGCCAGCAGAAAAGGGACAGGGAAAGTTGGGTGGAACGAGCAGTACTTC